The sequence of this TCR beta chain was determined in a study of vaccination and CD4 T cells after COVID-19. Looked up from germline, CDR1 is SGHNT and CDR2 is YYREEE (reference sequence). Trimming cost V 5 bases and J 1 base; bases outside gene matches: 7. CDR3 length: 15 amino acids. Treatment reported: approximately 9-day PBMC culture with coronavirus spike peptide pools or control peptides (ViraFEST assay). According to the study, CD4+ T cells from the unexposed donor were gathered ahead of the COVID-19 pandemic (2011-2018). From unexposed donors, CD4+ T cells were probed, cells permitting, with SARS-CoV-2 S/N and four cold-coronavirus spikes. The Oncomine TCR Beta short-read assay was applied to DNA of cultured CD4+ T cells. Investigators obtained genomic DNA by extraction from cultured CD4+ T cells. From the PCR reads, TCRdb called clonotypes with MiXCR, one entry per CDR3 protein. The sample lists fewer than 7,000 distinct CDR3 sequences; approximately 33% were seen once.

Worth noting for this clonotype: As yet, its antigen is unknown.

Material for sequencing was CD4+ T cells from blood, cultured in vitro. The TCR originated in a human donor in good health. This rearrangement joins TRBV5-4 to TRBJ2-3, with TRBD1 matching 7 bases. The CDR3 region is CASRYPGQRTDTQYF. The CDR3 region has the DNA TGTGCCAGCAGATACCCGGGACAGCGCACAGATACGCAGTATTTT.